This is a list of T cell receptor beta chains from one sample in a study of blood T cells in healthy people across ages. TCRdb re-derived calls from the 5' RACE reads in MiXCR, one entry per CDR3 protein. This table holds around 990,000 distinct CDR3 sequences, under 30% found once. These data were likewise used in another study, on T cells of mothers and their children.

Sequences were obtained from blood. The source of these receptors is a girl under 10 years old in good health. Both conserved end residues are trimmed from each CDR3. Each record gives: D gene, clone size, V gene, J gene, CDR3 protein. A D gene is named only where the DNA matches it firmly. Size values are once, few and many counts, or a class for expanded clones, and some rows have none.

D: -; size: many; V: TRBV2; J: TRBJ2-1; CDR3: ASSGTNYNEQF
D: -; size: once; V: TRBV29-1; J: TRBJ2-1; CDR3: SVVKGLGNEQF
D: TRBD1; size: few; V: TRBV6-2/TRBV6-3; J: TRBJ2-5; CDR3: ASGFTGVGETQY
D: -; size: -; V: TRBV7-2; J: TRBJ2-5; CDR3: ASSQTWGEETQY
D: TRBD2; size: -; V: TRBV10-3; J: TRBJ2-5; CDR3: AISEFSGAPETQY
D: TRBD2; size: -; V: TRBV29-1; J: TRBJ2-7; CDR3: SVDRAGVGEQY
D: TRBD2; size: few; V: TRBV2; J: -; CDR3: ASRREVGSYEQY
D: TRBD1; size: -; V: TRBV20-1; J: TRBJ2-7; CDR3: SARGLGQGAEQY
D: -; size: -; V: TRBV3-1; J: TRBJ2-7; CDR3: ASSHSSSYEQY
D: -; size: few; V: TRBV28; J: TRBJ2-7; CDR3: ASSSAWGGTAYEQY
D: TRBD1; size: many; V: TRBV12-3/TRBV12-4; J: TRBJ2-5; CDR3: ATQTGGSPEY
D: -; size: -; V: TRBV28; J: TRBJ2-5; CDR3: ASSFDRLGTQETQY
D: -; size: -; V: TRBV29-1; J: -; CDR3: SVADNNYEQY
D: -; size: -; V: TRBV7-2; J: TRBJ1-1; CDR3: ASTIGPGYEAF
D: TRBD1; size: many; V: TRBV9; J: TRBJ2-1; CDR3: ASQPPGQGNYEQF
D: TRBD1; size: -; V: TRBV3-1; J: TRBJ2-5; CDR3: ASSQGPTGVETQY
D: TRBD2; size: -; V: TRBV5-6; J: TRBJ2-5; CDR3: ASMLGLAGGPKEETQY
D: TRBD2; size: -; V: TRBV7-2; J: TRBJ2-1; CDR3: ASSSGTSGTKQF
D: TRBD1; size: few; V: TRBV28; J: TRBJ1-2; CDR3: ASSLSITPGGEYGYT
D: -; size: -; V: TRBV3-1; J: TRBJ1-1; CDR3: ASSQTNHVNEAF
D: -; size: -; V: TRBV12-5; J: TRBJ2-5; CDR3: ASGWETAQETQY
D: -; size: -; V: TRBV28; J: TRBJ2-3; CDR3: ASSNRGYTDTQY
D: -; size: -; V: TRBV12-3/TRBV12-4; J: TRBJ1-2; CDR3: ASSPGGAGYGYT
D: -; size: -; V: TRBV20-1; J: TRBJ2-1; CDR3: SACLSVNEQF
D: -; size: -; V: TRBV4-2; J: TRBJ2-3; CDR3: ASSPPDRSTQY
D: TRBD1; size: -; V: TRBV24-1; J: TRBJ1-4; CDR3: ATRGTGEEKLF
D: TRBD2; size: -; V: TRBV9; J: TRBJ2-3; CDR3: ASSVPSSGGGTDTQY
D: TRBD2; size: -; V: TRBV28; J: TRBJ2-2; CDR3: ASSLISSGRGTGELF
D: TRBD1; size: -; V: TRBV7-9; J: TRBJ2-7; CDR3: ASSSGQGSEQY
D: -; size: -; V: TRBV6-2/TRBV6-3; J: -; CDR3: ASSYSGRSRFRGGHNEQF
D: TRBD2; size: -; V: TRBV7-2; J: TRBJ2-7; CDR3: ASSILAGPYEQY
D: -; size: -; V: TRBV29-1; J: TRBJ2-7; CDR3: SVWTVSSYEQY
D: -; size: -; V: TRBV3-1; J: TRBJ2-5; CDR3: ASSHVVASQETQY
D: -; size: -; V: TRBV7-9; J: TRBJ2-5; CDR3: ASSPAAQETQY
D: -; size: -; V: TRBV20-1; J: TRBJ2-5; CDR3: SARVKETQY
D: TRBD2; size: -; V: TRBV6-2/TRBV6-3; J: -; CDR3: ASLSPGGLNYEQY
D: -; size: -; V: TRBV12-3/TRBV12-4; J: TRBJ2-5; CDR3: ASSLVAVPEETQY
D: TRBD2; size: -; V: TRBV7-2; J: TRBJ2-2; CDR3: ASSSTSGSAGELF
D: -; size: -; V: TRBV3-1; J: TRBJ1-2; CDR3: ASSQSQTASYGYT
D: -; size: few; V: TRBV6-5; J: TRBJ1-2; CDR3: ASSYSRAYGYT